This TCR beta chain was sequenced in a study of T cells after yellow fever vaccination. Study-level background: For low cell numbers, libraries were made with SMART-Seq v4 Ultra Low Input.

Trimming at V came to 1 base and at J to 6 bases, leaving 5 bases not matched to a gene. The CDR3 contains 15 residues. Broader study findings: Booster samples showed a return of most primary-vaccination clones (under 97% CD4, 85% to 90% CD8). It was a small share of clonotypes that appeared in both CD4 and CD8 compartments.

They built TCR cDNA with 5'RACE template switching, a step that put in a universal primer site and UMIs. A single record per CDR3 protein comes from TCRdb applying MiXCR to the 5' RACE reads. The sample consists of about 96,000 distinct CDR3 sequences, 8.9% of them appearing once. This clonotype was obtained from a man younger than 30 who received the YFV17D yellow fever vaccine. V is TRBV12-3 or TRBV12-4 and J is TRBJ2-2; the match to TRBD1 covers 7 bases. This specimen was CD8+ T cells not binding an NS4B(214-222) dextramer, sorted from PBMCs, taken roughly 14 days after the first yellow fever vaccination. The CDR3 protein is CASSLVGGASGELFF. The CDR3 DNA follows: TGTGCCAGCAGTTTAGTAGGGGGCGCCTCCGGGGAGCTGTTTTTT.